These T cell receptor beta chains were read from a single sample in a study of monozygotic twins with inflammatory bowel disease. TCRdb processed the 5' RACE reads again and assigns one entry to each CDR3 protein, with no DNA. The listing records 350,000 to 550,000 distinct CDR3 sequences. The sample comprised blood. Receptors originate from a human donor with ulcerative colitis or Crohn's disease, or a healthy co-twin of an affected twin (not recorded which). Each CDR3 is given with its conserved first and last residue. The order of the fields is J gene, V gene, CDR3 protein.

>TRBJ2-2|TRBV19
CASSPGIGGELFF
>TRBJ2-7|TRBV7-2
CASSLGTGFSYEQYF
>TRBJ2-3|TRBV6-5
CASSYSRGGVPDTQYF
>TRBJ1-1|TRBV19
CASSQPGGKTEAFF
>TRBJ2-6|TRBV5-1
CASSLGFTLTGANVLTF
>TRBJ1-1|TRBV7-2
CASSASGPEAFF
>TRBJ2-2|TRBV7-3
CASSPTYGELFF
>TRBJ2-3|TRBV28
CAIGRTDTQYF
>TRBJ2-1|TRBV12-5
CASGFALDRGLGEQFF
>TRBJ1-2|TRBV4-2
CASSQDRASYYGYTF
>TRBJ2-1|TRBV19
CASSIESGRTYNEQFF
>TRBJ2-3|TRBV5-1
CASSLGPAGGTDTQYF
>TRBJ2-1|TRBV2
CASSEWGRAVDNEQFF
>TRBJ2-1|TRBV7-3
CASSPGSGSHNEQFF
>TRBJ2-7|TRBV29-1
CSAAGVLTWEQYF
>TRBJ1-1|TRBV15
CATSRGGETEAFF
>TRBJ2-3|TRBV7-2
CASSLAETSGLNTQYF
>TRBJ2-7|TRBV18
CASSPLSPSYEQYF
>TRBJ1-2|TRBV3-1
CASSHLGQGASGYTF
>TRBJ1-1|TRBV4-2
CASSQWGLDTEAFF
>TRBJ2-2|TRBV7-2
CASSRQGPPTGELFF
>TRBJ1-5|TRBV12-3/TRBV12-4
CASSWGVGEPQHF
>TRBJ1-3|TRBV15
CATSRSVTGSGNTIYF
>TRBJ1-4|TRBV6-6
CASFGTGLEKLFF
>TRBJ2-2|TRBV7-3
CASSLDTANTGELFF
>TRBJ2-3|TRBV19
CASSMGRGWADTQYF
>TRBJ1-1|TRBV10-3
CAISDLKDRGNTEAFF
>TRBJ1-5|TRBV19
CASSTQRDQPQHF
>TRBJ1-2|TRBV5-1
CASSLVGTVNYGYTF
>TRBJ2-1|TRBV19
CVSSSPGALNEQFF
>TRBJ2-3|TRBV30
CAWSRVPTSGSTDTQYF
>TRBJ2-7|TRBV7-9
CASSPSRVTFTYEQYF
>TRBJ1-1|TRBV20-1
CSAPKQGLGAFF
>TRBJ2-7|TRBV20-1
CSAILTTAGASYEQYF
>TRBJ1-1|TRBV5-1
CASSERPIGMNTEAFF
>TRBJ2-3|TRBV4-1
CASSQDRAILDTQYF
>TRBJ1-2|TRBV28
CASMENYGCTF
>TRBJ1-1|TRBV29-1
CSVGGLSREAFF
>TRBJ2-7|TRBV21-1
CASSKVSSESSYEQYF
>TRBJ1-1|TRBV7-8
CASSRGIQGMNTEAFF
>TRBJ1-1|TRBV29-1
CSVEEEGAEAFF
>TRBJ2-5|TRBV4-2
CASSQDREKTQYF
>TRBJ2-5|TRBV7-2
CASSLRRGLQETQYF
>TRBJ1-1|TRBV5-1
CASSSTGPGVMNTEAFF
>TRBJ2-3|TRBV2
CASSGTGGGNTQYF
>TRBJ2-3|TRBV18
CASSPLALAGVRDTQYF
>TRBJ2-1|TRBV7-3
CASSWTSGVNNEQFF
>TRBJ2-7|TRBV29-1
CSVEAAGDEQYF
>TRBJ2-3|TRBV18
CASSESAGGTTDTQYF
>TRBJ2-5|TRBV2
CASLRGIQETQYF
>TRBJ2-5|TRBV9
CASSVGPQTETQYF
>TRBJ2-7|TRBV28
CASSLWGAGGQTYEQYF
>TRBJ1-3|TRBV19
CASRTNLGQTSGNTIYF
>TRBJ2-1|TRBV6-2/TRBV6-3
CASSGREASSYNEQFF
>TRBJ2-7|TRBV12-3/TRBV12-4
CASSSPPLEQYF
>TRBJ1-5|TRBV10-3
CAISVDRVGSSQPQHF
>TRBJ1-3|TRBV10-3
CAISFNTGNTIYF
>TRBJ2-3|TRBV6-1
CASNEAGGHTDTQYF
>TRBJ1-6|TRBV29-1
CSVGDSPNSPLHF